This T cell receptor (beta chain) was recorded in a study of CD8 T cells in Susac syndrome. The RNA, roughly 0.45 to 1 ug, was put through reverse transcription using random hexamers. Multiplex immunoSEQ PCR targeted 54 Vbeta and 13 Jbeta TCR beta segments. TCRdb called the immunoSEQ multiplex PCR reads again in MiXCR, with one record for every CDR3 protein. In the table there are some 260,000 distinct CDR3 sequences, roughly 85% of which are singletons. V lost 8 bases to trimming and J lost 2 bases, with 9 bases between them. The germline CDR1 and CDR2 sequences are MNHNY and SVGAGI (reference sequence). The CDR3 is 12 residues long.

V is TRBV6-6 and J is TRBJ2-5; no clear D. The material sequenced was CD8+ T cells from PBMCs. The receptor's source is a human donor with multiple sclerosis. For the CDR3, the DNA is TGTGCCAGCCAAGTAGAGCAAGAGACCCAGTACTTC. Its protein product is CASQVEQETQYF.